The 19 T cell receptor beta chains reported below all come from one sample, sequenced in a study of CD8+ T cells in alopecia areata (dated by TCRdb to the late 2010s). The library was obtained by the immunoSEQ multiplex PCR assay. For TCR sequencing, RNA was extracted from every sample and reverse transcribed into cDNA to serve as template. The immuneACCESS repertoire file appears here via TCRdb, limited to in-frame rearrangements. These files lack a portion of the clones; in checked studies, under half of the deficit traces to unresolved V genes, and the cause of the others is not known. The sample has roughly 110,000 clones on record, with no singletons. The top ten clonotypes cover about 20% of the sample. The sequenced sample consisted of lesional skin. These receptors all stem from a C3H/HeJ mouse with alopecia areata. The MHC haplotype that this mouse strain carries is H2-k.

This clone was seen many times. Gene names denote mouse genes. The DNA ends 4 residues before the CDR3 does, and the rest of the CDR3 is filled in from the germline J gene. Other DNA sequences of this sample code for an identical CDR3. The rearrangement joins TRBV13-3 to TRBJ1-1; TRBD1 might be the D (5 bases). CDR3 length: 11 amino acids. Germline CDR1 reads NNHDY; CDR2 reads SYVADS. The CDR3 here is CASSLDREVFF. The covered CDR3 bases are TGTGCCAGCAGCCTTGACAGA.

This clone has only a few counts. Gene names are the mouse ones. Incomplete CDR3 DNA: TGCACCTGCAGTGCTTCCGGGACAGGCTATGCT. It is translated as CTCSASGTGYA. The CDR3 reads in full as CTCSASGTGYAEQFF. The genes are TRBV1 and TRBJ2-1; TRBD1 agrees at 8 bases. The CDR3 goes on 4 residues after the read ends, and that part is filled in from the germline J gene. With V trimmed by 3 bases and J by 3 bases, 4 bases remained unmatched. CDR3 length: 15 amino acids. Germline values: CDR1 NSQYPW, CDR2 LRSPGD (reference sequence).

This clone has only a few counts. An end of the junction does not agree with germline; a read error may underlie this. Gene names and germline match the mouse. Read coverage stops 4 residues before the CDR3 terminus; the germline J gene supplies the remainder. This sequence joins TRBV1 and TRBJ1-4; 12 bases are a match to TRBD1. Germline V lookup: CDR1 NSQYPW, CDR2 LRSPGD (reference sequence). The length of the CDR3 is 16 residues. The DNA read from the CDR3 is TGCAGCTGCAGTGCCGGGACAGGGGGCGCCGGCGAA. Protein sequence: CSCSAGTGGAGE. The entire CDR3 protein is CSCSAGTGGAGERLFF.

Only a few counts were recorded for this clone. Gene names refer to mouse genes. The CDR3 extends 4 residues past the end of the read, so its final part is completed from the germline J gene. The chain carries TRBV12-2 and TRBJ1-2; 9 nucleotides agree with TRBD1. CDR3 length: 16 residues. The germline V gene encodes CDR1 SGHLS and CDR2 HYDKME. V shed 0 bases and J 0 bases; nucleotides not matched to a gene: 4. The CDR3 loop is CASSLPDRGTNSDYTF. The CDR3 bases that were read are TGTGCCAGCTCTCTCCCGGACAGGGGAACAAACTCC. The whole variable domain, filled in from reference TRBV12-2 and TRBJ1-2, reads NSGVVQSPRYIIKGKGERSILKCIPISGHLSVAWYQQTQGQELKFFIQHYDKMERDKGNLPSRFSVQQFDDYHSEMNMSALELEDSAVYFCASSLPDRGTNSDYTFGSGTRLLVI.

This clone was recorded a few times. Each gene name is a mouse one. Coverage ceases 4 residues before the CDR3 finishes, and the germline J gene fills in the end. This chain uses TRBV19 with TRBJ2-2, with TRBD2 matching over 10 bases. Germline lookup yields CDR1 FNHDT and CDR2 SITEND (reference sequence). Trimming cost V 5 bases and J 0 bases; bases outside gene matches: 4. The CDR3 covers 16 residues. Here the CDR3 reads CASSPDWGTNTGQLYF. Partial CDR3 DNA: TGTGCCAGCAGCCCGGACTGGGGGACAAACACCGGG.

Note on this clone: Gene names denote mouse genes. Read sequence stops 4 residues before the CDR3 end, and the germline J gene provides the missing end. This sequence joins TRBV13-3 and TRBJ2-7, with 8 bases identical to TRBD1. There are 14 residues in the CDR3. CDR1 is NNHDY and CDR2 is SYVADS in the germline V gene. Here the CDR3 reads CASSDDRGIYEQYF. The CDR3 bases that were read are TGTGCCAGCAGTGATGACAGGGGGATTTAT.

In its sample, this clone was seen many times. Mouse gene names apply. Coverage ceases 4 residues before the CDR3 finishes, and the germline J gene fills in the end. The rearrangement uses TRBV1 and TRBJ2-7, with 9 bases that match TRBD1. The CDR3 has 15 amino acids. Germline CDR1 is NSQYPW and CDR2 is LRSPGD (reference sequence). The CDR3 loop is CTCSADQRTGDEQYF. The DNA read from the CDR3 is TGCACCTGCAGTGCAGATCAGAGGACAGGGGAT. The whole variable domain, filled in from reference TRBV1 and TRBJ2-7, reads VTLLEQNPRWRLVPRGQAVNLRCILKNSQYPWMSWYQQDLQKQLQWLFTLRSPGDKEVKSLPGADYLATRVTDTELRLQVANMSQGRTLYCTCSADQRTGDEQYFGPGTRLTVL.

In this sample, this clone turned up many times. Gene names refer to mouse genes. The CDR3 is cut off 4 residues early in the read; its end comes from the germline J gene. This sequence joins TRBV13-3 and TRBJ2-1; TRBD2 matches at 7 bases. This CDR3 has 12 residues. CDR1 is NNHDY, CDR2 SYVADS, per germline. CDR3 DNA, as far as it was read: TGTGCCAGCAGTCGCTGGGGGGCT. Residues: CASSRWGA. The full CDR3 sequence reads CASSRWGAEQFF.

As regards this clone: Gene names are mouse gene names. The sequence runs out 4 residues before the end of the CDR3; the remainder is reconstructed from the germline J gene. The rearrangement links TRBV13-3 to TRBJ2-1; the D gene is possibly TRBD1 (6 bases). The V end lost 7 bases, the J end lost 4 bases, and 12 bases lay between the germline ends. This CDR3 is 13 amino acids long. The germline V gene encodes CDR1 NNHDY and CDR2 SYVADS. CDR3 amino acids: CASGVRGYAEQFF. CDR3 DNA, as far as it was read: TGTGCCAGCGGTGTGAGGGGGTATGCT.

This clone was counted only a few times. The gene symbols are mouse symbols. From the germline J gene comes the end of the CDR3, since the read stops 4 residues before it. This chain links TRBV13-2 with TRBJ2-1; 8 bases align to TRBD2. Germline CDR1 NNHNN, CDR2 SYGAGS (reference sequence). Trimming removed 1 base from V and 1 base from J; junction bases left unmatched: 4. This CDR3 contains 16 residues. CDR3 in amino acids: CASGDLGGTNYAEQFF. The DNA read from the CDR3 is TGTGCCAGCGGTGATTTGGGGGGGACAAACTATGCT.

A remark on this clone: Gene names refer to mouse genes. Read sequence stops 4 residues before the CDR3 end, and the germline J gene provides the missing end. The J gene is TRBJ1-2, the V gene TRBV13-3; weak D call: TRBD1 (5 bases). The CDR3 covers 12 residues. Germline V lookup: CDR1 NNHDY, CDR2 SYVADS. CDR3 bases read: TGTGCCAGCACCCCCGGTGGGGGC. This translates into CASTPGGG. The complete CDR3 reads CASTPGGGDYTF.

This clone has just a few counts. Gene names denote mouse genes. The CDR3 region is CASRVSYEQYF. The CDR3 DNA, read in part, is TGTGCCAGCAGAGTCAGTTAT. The chain links TRBV19 to TRBJ2-7; D is ambiguous. The CDR3 end falls 4 residues outside the read, so it is completed with the germline J gene. The CDR3 runs 11 residues. The germline gives CDR1 FNHDT, CDR2 SITEND (reference sequence).

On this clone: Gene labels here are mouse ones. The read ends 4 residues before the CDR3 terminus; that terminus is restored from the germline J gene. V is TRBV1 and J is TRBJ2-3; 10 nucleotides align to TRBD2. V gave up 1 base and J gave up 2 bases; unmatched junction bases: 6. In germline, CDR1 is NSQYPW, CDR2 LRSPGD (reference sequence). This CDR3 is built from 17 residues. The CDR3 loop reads CTCSAGLGGRLAETLYF. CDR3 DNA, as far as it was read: TGCACCTGCAGTGCAGGTCTGGGGGGGCGACTTGCAGAA.

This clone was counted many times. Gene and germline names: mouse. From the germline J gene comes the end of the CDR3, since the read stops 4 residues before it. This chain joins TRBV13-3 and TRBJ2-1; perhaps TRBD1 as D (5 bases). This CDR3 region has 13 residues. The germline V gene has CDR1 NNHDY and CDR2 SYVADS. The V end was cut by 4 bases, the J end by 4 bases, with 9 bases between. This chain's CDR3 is CASSPDKYAEQFF. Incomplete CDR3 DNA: TGTGCCAGCAGTCCGGACAAATATGCT.

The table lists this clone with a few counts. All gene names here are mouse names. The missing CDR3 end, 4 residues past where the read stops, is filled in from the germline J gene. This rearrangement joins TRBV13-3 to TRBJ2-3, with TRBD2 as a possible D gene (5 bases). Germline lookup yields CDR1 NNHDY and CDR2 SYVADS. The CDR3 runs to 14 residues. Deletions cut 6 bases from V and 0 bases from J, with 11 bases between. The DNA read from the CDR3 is TGTGCCAGCAAAAGAGTGGGGAGTGCAGAA. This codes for CASKRVGSAE. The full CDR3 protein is CASKRVGSAETLYF.

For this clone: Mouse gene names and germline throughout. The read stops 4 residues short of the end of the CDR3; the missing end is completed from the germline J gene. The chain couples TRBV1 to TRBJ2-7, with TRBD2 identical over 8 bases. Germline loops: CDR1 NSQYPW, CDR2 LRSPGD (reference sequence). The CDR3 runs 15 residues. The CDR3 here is CTCSADKLGAYEQYF. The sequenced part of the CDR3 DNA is TGCACCTGCAGTGCAGATAAACTGGGGGCTTAT.

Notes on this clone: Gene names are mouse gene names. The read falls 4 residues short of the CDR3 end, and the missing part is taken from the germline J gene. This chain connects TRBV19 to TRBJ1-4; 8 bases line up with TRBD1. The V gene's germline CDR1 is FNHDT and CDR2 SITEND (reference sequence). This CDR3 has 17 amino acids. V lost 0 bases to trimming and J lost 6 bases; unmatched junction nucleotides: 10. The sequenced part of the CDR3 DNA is TGTGCCAGCAGTATAGGGCTCCCAGGGGGCATCGACGAA. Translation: CASSIGLPGGIDE. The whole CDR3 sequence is CASSIGLPGGIDERLFF.

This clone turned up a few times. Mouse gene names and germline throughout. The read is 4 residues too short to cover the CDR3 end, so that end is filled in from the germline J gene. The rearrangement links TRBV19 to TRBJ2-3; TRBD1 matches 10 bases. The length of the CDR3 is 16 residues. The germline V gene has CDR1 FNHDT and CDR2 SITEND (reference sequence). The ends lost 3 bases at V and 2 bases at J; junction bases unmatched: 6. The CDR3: CASSKGTGEVAETLYF. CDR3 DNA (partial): TGTGCCAGCAGTAAAGGGACAGGGGAGGTTGCAGAA.

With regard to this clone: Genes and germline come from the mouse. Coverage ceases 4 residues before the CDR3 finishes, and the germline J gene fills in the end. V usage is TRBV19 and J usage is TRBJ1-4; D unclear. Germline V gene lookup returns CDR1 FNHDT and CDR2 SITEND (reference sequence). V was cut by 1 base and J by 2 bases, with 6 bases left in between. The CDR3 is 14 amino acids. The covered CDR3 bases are TGTGCCAGCAGTATATCAGCCTCCAACGAA. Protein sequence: CASSISASNE. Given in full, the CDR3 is CASSISASNERLFF.